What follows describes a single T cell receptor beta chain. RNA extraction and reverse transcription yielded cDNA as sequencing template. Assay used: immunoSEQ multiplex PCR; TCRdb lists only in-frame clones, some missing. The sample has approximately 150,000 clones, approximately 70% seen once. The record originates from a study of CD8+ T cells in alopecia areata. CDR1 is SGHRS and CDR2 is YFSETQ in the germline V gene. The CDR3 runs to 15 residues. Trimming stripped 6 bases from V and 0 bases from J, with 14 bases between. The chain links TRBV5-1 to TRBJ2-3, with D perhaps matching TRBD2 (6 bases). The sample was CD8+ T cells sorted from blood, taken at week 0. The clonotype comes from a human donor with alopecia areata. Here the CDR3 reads CASTLGGTSTDTQYF. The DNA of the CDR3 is TGCGCCAGCACCCTTGGCGGGACTAGCACAGATACGCAGTATTTT.